This T cell receptor (beta chain) is from a study of Graves' ophthalmopathy and Graves' hyperthyroidism. The authors amplified TCR beta CDR3 regions, and they did so from RNA transcripts for repertoire sequencing. In the first round, RT-PCR was carried out with HTBI primers, and a multiplex PCR formed the second round. MiXCR, applied by TCRdb to the multiplex PCR reads, yields one record per CDR3 protein. Here the sample spans about 740,000 distinct CDR3 sequences, around 40% being singletons. An approximately 10 ml volume of fresh peripheral blood provided the PBMCs. Germline lookup yields CDR1 DFQATT and CDR2 SNEGSKA (reference sequence). The germline V and J ends were trimmed by 6 bases and 2 bases, with 16 bases remaining between them. The CDR3 spans 14 residues.

The source of this sequence is an adult man with Graves' ophthalmopathy. Sequenced sample: peripheral blood. The chain joins TRBV20-1 to TRBJ2-5, with D unclear. The CDR3 loop is CSATPGTAQETQYF. As DNA, the CDR3 is TGCAGTGCCACCCCCGGCACAGCTCAAGAGACCCAGTACTTC.